This T cell receptor beta chain comes out of a study of cytomegalovirus exposure and HLA in healthy donors. Study-level findings and limits: A classifier reportedly called cytomegalovirus status with high sensitivity and specificity.

Regarding this clone: Antigen unknown.

CDR1 SGHVS and CDR2 FNYEAQ come from the germline V gene. Deletions cut 1 base from V and 1 base from J, with 19 bases between. CDR3 size: 19 residues. Assay: immunoSEQ multiplex PCR; the TCRdb copy retains only in-frame clones and omits some. The data contain under 200,000 clones, roughly 82% of them singletons. This TCR was sampled from a man aged 18 to 29 in good health and CMV-seropositive. The sample consisted of PBMCs. The rearrangement uses TRBV7-6 and TRBJ2-2; D is possibly TRBD2 (5 bases). CDR3: CASSLGPRAGPENTGELFF. Written as DNA, the CDR3 is TGTGCCAGCAGCTTAGGACCGCGGGCCGGCCCGGAGAACACCGGGGAGCTGTTTTTT.